The 30 T cell receptor beta chains below come from one sample, sequenced in a study of blood T cell repertoires in COVID-19. Method: immunoSEQ multiplex PCR; TCRdb's copy keeps in-frame clones and lacks some. The sample consists of 75,000 to 90,000 clones, around four fifths of them appearing once. The sequenced sample consisted of peripheral blood. Receptors originate from a man of 80 years or more with active or convalescent COVID-19.

The J gene is TRBJ1-4, the V gene TRBV2; no clear D. V dropped 7 bases and J dropped 8 bases, with 17 bases sitting between them. The germline V gene has CDR1 SNHLY and CDR2 FYNNEI. The length of the CDR3 is 14 residues. CDR3 residues: CASNVGGLREKLFF. Here the CDR3 DNA reads TGTGCCAGCAACGTAGGAGGGCTCCGCGAAAAACTGTTTTTT. Full variable domain (outside the CDR3, taken from reference TRBV2 and TRBJ1-4): EPEVTQTPSHQVTQMGQEVILRCVPISNHLYFYWYRQILGQKVEFLVSFYNNEISEKSEIFDDQFSVERPDGSNFTLKIRSTKLEDSAMYFCASNVGGLREKLFFGSGTQLSVL.

The gene calls are TRBV2 and TRBJ2-1; 9 nucleotides line up with TRBD2. The trim removed 1 base at V and 0 bases at J, leaving 1 base unmatched. Germline CDR1 is SNHLY and CDR2 is FYNNEI. The CDR3 runs 16 residues. The CDR3 protein is CASSEGLAVSYNEQFF. The CDR3 DNA sequence: TGTGCCAGCAGTGAAGGACTAGCGGTCTCCTACAATGAGCAGTTCTTC.

This clone came up once. The chain joins TRBV16 to TRBJ2-2; 9 bases line up with TRBD2. The CDR3 is 16 amino acids. Germline V gives CDR1 KGHSY, CDR2 FQNENV. After removal of 4 bases from V and 0 bases from J, the junction contained 3 bases not matched to a gene. The CDR3 coding sequence is TGTGCCAGCAGCCCTCTAGCGGGGACGAACACCGGGGAGCTGTTTTTT. This encodes CASSPLAGTNTGELFF. The full variable domain, completed using reference TRBV16 and TRBJ2-2, is GEEVAQTPKHLVRGEGQKAKLYCAPIKGHSYVFWYQQVLKNEFKFLISFQNENVFDETGMPKERFSAKCLPNSPCSLEIQATKLEDSAVYFCASSPLAGTNTGELFFGEGSRLTVL.

The chain recombines TRBV7-9 with TRBJ2-1; 7 nucleotides align to TRBD1. Germline trimming cut 5 bases from V and 10 bases from J; bases unmatched to any gene: 11. In germline, CDR1 is SEHNR, CDR2 FQNEAQ (reference sequence). CDR3 length: 14 residues. This chain's CDR3 is CASSPHRGQGEQFF. The CDR3 nucleotides read TGTGCCAGCAGCCCCCATAGGGGGCAGGGGGAGCAGTTCTTC.

The chain employs TRBV27 and TRBJ2-2; a possible D gene is TRBD2 (5 bases). The CDR3 is 16 residues long. V was clipped by 6 bases and J by 3 bases, with 17 bases between them. In germline, CDR1 is MNHEY, CDR2 SMNVEV (reference sequence). CDR3: CASSSALTGYTGELFF. CDR3 sequence (DNA): TGTGCCAGCAGCTCTGCACTAACGGGGTACACCGGGGAGCTGTTTTTT.

The table lists this clone with a few counts. The chain has TRBV24-1 and TRBJ2-5; a weak D match, TRBD2 (6 bases). The CDR3 is 14 amino acids. Germline lookup yields CDR1 KGHDR and CDR2 SFDVKD. Trimming took 4 bases from V and 4 from J, leaving 12 bases between them. The DNA of the CDR3 is TGTGCCACCAGTGACCCGACTAGGGGAGAGACCCAGTACTTC. It encodes CATSDPTRGETQYF.

V is TRBV9 and J is TRBJ2-2, with 10 bases fitting TRBD2. J lost 6 bases, V lost 2 bases, and 4 bases had no gene match. The germline V gene encodes CDR1 SGDLS and CDR2 YYNGEE. The CDR3 runs 15 residues. The CDR3 reads CASSVGSGRSGELFF. The CDR3 coding sequence is TGTGCCAGCAGCGTGGGTAGCGGGAGGTCCGGGGAGCTGTTTTTT.

CDR3 DNA sequence: TGTGCCAGCAGTCCTGAGGGCACTGAAGCTTTCTTT. Its protein product is CASSPEGTEAFF. This chain links TRBV12-3 or TRBV12-4 with TRBJ1-1, with D uncertain. This CDR3 has 12 residues. Trimming pared 5 bases from V and 4 bases from J, leaving 8 bases between.

This chain uses TRBV2 with TRBJ1-5; 7 bases are shared with TRBD1. V shed 3 bases and J 5 bases; nucleotides not matched to a gene: 4. The germline V gene encodes CDR1 SNHLY and CDR2 FYNNEI. The CDR3 covers 14 residues. The CDR3 loop reads CASSDGTAHQPQHF. DNA for the CDR3: TGTGCCAGCAGTGACGGGACAGCGCATCAGCCCCAGCATTTT.

The genes are TRBV19 and TRBJ2-7, with 7 positions matching TRBD1. CDR1 LNHDA and CDR2 SQIVND come from the germline V gene (reference sequence). CDR3 length: 14 amino acids. V shed 8 bases and J 0 bases; nucleotides not matched to a gene: 7. The CDR3 region is CASGKGQSSYEQYV. The CDR3 DNA sequence: TGTGCCAGTGGAAAGGGACAGAGCTCCTACGAGCAGTACGTC.

To note about this clone: The junction departs from the called germline gene at one end, perhaps through a read error. The chain is built from TRBV10-2 and TRBJ1-1; a possible D gene is TRBD1 (5 bases). Germline V gives CDR1 WSHSY, CDR2 SAAADI. The CDR3 is made up of 16 amino acids. In nucleotides, the CDR3 is TGCGCCAGCCGTGACAGTTCGGCAGGCATGGGCACTGAAGCTTTCTTT. Its translation: CASRDSSAGMGTEAFF.

V gene TRBV19 combines with J gene TRBJ1-2, with 7 nucleotides matching TRBD1. The germline CDR1 and CDR2 sequences are LNHDA and SQIVND (reference sequence). This CDR3 has 14 residues. Trimming cost V 3 bases and J 2 bases; bases outside gene matches: 3. In nucleotides, the CDR3 is TGTGCCAGTAGTATGACAGGGACCAACTATGGCTACACCTTC. The encoded protein is CASSMTGTNYGYTF.

The chain employs TRBV5-1 and TRBJ1-2, with TRBD1 identical over 9 bases. This CDR3 spans 16 amino acids. Unmatched junction bases numbered 12, after V lost 4 bases and J lost 5 bases. The germline CDR1 and CDR2 sequences are SGHRS and YFSETQ. The CDR3 is CASSPGTGNSGYGYTF. The CDR3 nucleotides read TGCGCCAGCAGCCCCGGGACAGGGAATTCGGGGTATGGCTACACCTTC.

The gene calls are TRBV11-1 and TRBJ1-6; the D gene is possibly TRBD1 (6 bases). CDR1 is SGHAT, CDR2 FQDESV, per germline (reference sequence). Trimming left V 6 bases short and J 5 bases short, with 11 bases between. CDR3 length: 14 residues. For the CDR3, the DNA is TGTGCCAGCAGAACCGGGACAAATAATTCACCCCTCCACTTT. Residues: CASRTGTNNSPLHF.

This chain links TRBV5-5 with TRBJ1-2; 9 positions match TRBD1. The CDR3 totals 14 residues. CDR1 and CDR2 from the germline V gene are SGHKS and YYEKEE (reference sequence). J lost 3 bases, V lost 10 bases, and 10 bases had no gene match. CDR3 residues: CAAGRTGVDYGYTF. The CDR3 nucleotides are TGTGCCGCTGGGCGGACAGGGGTCGACTATGGCTACACCTTC.

V gene TRBV3-1 (or the pseudogene TRBV3-2) combines with J gene TRBJ2-1; D is possibly TRBD1 (5 bases). This CDR3 is 16 amino acids long. The germline CDR1 and CDR2 sequences are LGHDT and YNNKEL (reference sequence). V lost 0 bases to trimming and J lost 8 bases, with 17 bases between them. CDR3 loop: CASSQDLARRVDEQFF. The CDR3 DNA sequence: TGTGCCAGCAGCCAAGATTTGGCCCGCAGGGTCGATGAGCAGTTCTTC.

This clone came up once. V is TRBV2 and J is TRBJ2-3; a weak D match, TRBD1 (5 bases). The V gene lost 0 bases and the J gene lost 4 bases, with 11 bases spanning the gap. This CDR3 is 15 amino acids long. Germline CDR1 SNHLY, CDR2 FYNNEI. The CDR3 coding sequence is TGTGCCAGCAGTGAAGCGCTCCAGGGATCAGATACGCAGTATTTT. Translation: CASSEALQGSDTQYF.

The rearrangement joins TRBV14 to TRBJ1-6, with 7 bases aligning to TRBD1. Germline values: CDR1 SGHDN, CDR2 FVKESK. The CDR3 totals 14 residues. With 5 bases clipped from V and 6 bases from J, the junction kept 4 bases outside the gene matches. CDR3 amino acids: CASSSGTANSPLHF. The CDR3 DNA reads as TGTGCCAGCAGCTCCGGGACAGCTAATTCACCCCTCCACTTT.

The chain employs TRBV7-9 and TRBJ2-3; TRBD2 is a possible D gene (6 bases). The germline CDR1 and CDR2 sequences are SEHNR and FQNEAQ (reference sequence). This CDR3 has 15 residues. With 7 bases removed from V and 2 bases from J, the gap between germline ends came to 16 bases. For the CDR3, the DNA is TGTGCCAGCACCCCACGGGGACTTAACACAGATACGCAGTATTTT. Translated, it gives CASTPRGLNTDTQYF.

The chain couples TRBV24-1 to TRBJ2-2, with 9 bases fitting TRBD1. This CDR3 comprises 14 residues. Looked up from germline, CDR1 is KGHDR and CDR2 is SFDVKD. V dropped 8 bases and J dropped 7; count of bases not matched to a gene: 7. The CDR3 sequence is CATNGDREGGELFF. CDR3 coding DNA: TGTGCCACCAACGGGGACAGGGAAGGCGGGGAGCTGTTTTTT.

This chain joins TRBV24-1 and TRBJ1-2, with D possibly matching TRBD1 (5 bases). V was pared by 4 bases and J by 4 bases, with 12 bases between. CDR3 length equals 14 residues. Germline V gene data show CDR1 as KGHDR and CDR2 as SFDVKD. The CDR3 region is CATSDPQGFYGYTF. DNA of the CDR3: TGTGCCACCAGTGACCCTCAGGGATTCTATGGCTACACCTTC.

The chain carries TRBV7-9 and TRBJ1-3, with D tentatively TRBD1 (5 bases). Germline CDR1 SEHNR, CDR2 FQNEAQ (reference sequence). V was shortened by 2 bases and J by 0 bases, with 20 bases between the two germline ends. The CDR3 covers 19 residues. The DNA of the CDR3 is TGTGCCAGCAGCTTATCCAGGGCAGGGCGCATCCCCTCTGGAAACACCATATATTTT. It yields the protein CASSLSRAGRIPSGNTIYF.

The chain employs TRBV5-6 and TRBJ2-2, with D possibly being TRBD1 (6 bases). The CDR3 runs to 17 residues. V was cut by 4 bases and J by 6 bases, with 22 bases left in between. The germline CDR1 and CDR2 sequences are SGHDT and YYEEEE. The CDR3 coding sequence is TGTGCCAGCAGCCATGAATTACAGGGTTCTTTAGCCGGGGAGCTGTTTTTT. As protein: CASSHELQGSLAGELFF.

V and J are TRBV11-3 and TRBJ2-1, with D possibly being TRBD2 (6 bases). The germline V and J ends were trimmed by 2 bases and 3 bases, with 11 bases remaining between them. This CDR3 region has 15 residues. Germline V gene sequence: CDR1 SGHNT, CDR2 YENEEA. CDR3 amino acids: CASSLLVGSYNEQFF. The CDR3 region has the DNA TGTGCCAGCAGCTTATTGGTCGGGAGCTACAATGAGCAGTTCTTC.

This chain uses TRBV12-3 or TRBV12-4 with TRBJ1-2; D might be TRBD1 (6 bases). The CDR3 is made up of 13 amino acids. The germline V and J ends were trimmed by 4 bases and 2 bases, with 8 bases remaining between them. The CDR3 reads CASSSGGNYGYTF. CDR3 DNA sequence: TGTGCCAGCAGTTCGGGGGGCAACTATGGCTACACCTTC.

Only one count was recorded for this clone. The CDR3 DNA is TGTGCCAGCAGAACCCAAACTAGCGGGCACAATGAGCAGTTCTTC. Translated, it gives CASRTQTSGHNEQFF. This sequence joins TRBV6-5 and TRBJ2-1; 9 bases map to TRBD2. V gave up 6 bases and J gave up 5 bases; unmatched junction bases: 8. The CDR3 loop spans 15 amino acids. Germline V gene sequence: CDR1 MNHEY, CDR2 SVGAGI.

The chain carries TRBV10-1 and TRBJ2-3; D is perhaps TRBD2 (5 bases). Germline V CDR1 and CDR2: WNHNN, SYGVQD (reference sequence). The CDR3 extends over 12 amino acids. Between the trimmed V and J ends, which lost 5 bases and 6 bases, there was a span of 9 bases. The CDR3 here is CASSLPGDTQYF. The CDR3 coding sequence is TGCGCCAGCAGTTTGCCGGGGGATACGCAGTATTTT.

The chain recombines TRBV5-1 with TRBJ2-1, with 10 bases fitting TRBD2. The V gene's germline CDR1 is SGHRS and CDR2 YFSETQ. The CDR3 extends over 15 amino acids. The junction had 6 bases not matched to a gene; V was cut back by 4 bases and J by 5 bases. Here the CDR3 reads CASSSTSGADNEQFF. The CDR3 DNA follows: TGCGCCAGCAGCAGTACTAGCGGGGCGGACAATGAGCAGTTCTTC. The variable domain in full, completed from reference TRBV5-1 and TRBJ2-1, reads KAGVTQTPRYLIKTRGQQVTLSCSPISGHRSVSWYQQTPGQGLQFLFEYFSETQRNKGNFPGRFSGRQFSNSRSEMNVSTLELGDSALYLCASSSTSGADNEQFFGPGTRLTVL.

The CDR3 DNA reads as TGTGCCAGCACCGGGGAACAGTCCAATCAGCCCCAGCATTTT. Its translation is CASTGEQSNQPQHF. The rearrangement links TRBV28 to TRBJ1-5; D is ambiguous. V lost 7 bases and J 3 bases, leaving 13 bases between the germline ends. Germline values: CDR1 MDHEN, CDR2 SYDVKM. There are 14 residues in the CDR3.

The chain is built from TRBV12-5 and TRBJ2-2; no clear D gene. Per germline, CDR1 LGHNT and CDR2 FRNRAP. The CDR3 is made up of 14 amino acids. Trimming took off 2 bases at V and 8 bases at J, with 12 bases between the two ends. DNA of the CDR3: TGTGCTAGTGGTTTGCCAATTCAGGATGGGGAGCTGTTTTTT. Its protein is CASGLPIQDGELFF.